The 3 T cell receptor beta chains presented below share a single source sample, sequenced in a study of T-cell reconstitution after alpha-beta-depleted transplantation in children. Preparation of the TCRbeta library involved a method that used unique molecular identifiers. MiXCR was run by TCRdb on the PCR reads, yielding one entry per CDR3 protein. The repertoire holds some 500,000 distinct CDR3 sequences, with 30% to 35% as singletons. Here the sequenced sample was PBMCs from the stem cell graft donor, taken from the stem cell graft. These receptors were obtained from a human donor who donated a stem cell graft to a child with aplastic anemia.

The chain employs TRBV6-1 and TRBJ1-2, with 7 bases lining up with TRBD1. Germline values: CDR1 MNHNS, CDR2 SASEGT. J lost 6 bases, V lost 8 bases, and 15 bases had no gene match. The CDR3 is 15 amino acids. The CDR3 region is CASAPSRQGAHGYTF. The CDR3 coding sequence is TGTGCCAGCGCCCCAAGTCGACAGGGCGCCCATGGCTACACCTTC.

This clonotype was counted a few times. The CDR3 sequence is CASSEWARKNAYEQYV. In DNA form, the CDR3 reads TGCGCCAGCAGTGAATGGGCGCGGAAGAACGCCTACGAGCAGTACGTC. The chain carries TRBV10-1 and TRBJ2-7; no reliable D call. Trimming took off 3 bases at V and 2 bases at J, with 17 bases between the two ends. Germline V gene sequence: CDR1 WNHNN, CDR2 SYGVQD (reference sequence). The CDR3 is 16 amino acids.

This clonotype was counted only a few times. The gene calls are TRBV5-1 and TRBJ2-7; no definite D call. The germline V gene has CDR1 SGHRS and CDR2 YFSETQ. The ends were cut back, 5 bases at V and 3 bases at J, with 9 bases in the middle. The CDR3 length is 12 residues. The chain's CDR3 is CASSGRIYEQYV. In DNA, the CDR3 is TGCGCCAGCAGTGGCAGAATCTACGAGCAGTACGTC.